The 30 T cell receptor beta chains given below trace back to one sample, sequenced in a study of T cell responses to AZD1222 COVID-19 vaccine. Produced via immunoSEQ multiplex PCR; TCRdb's table is partial and in-frame only. The repertoire has under 200,000 clones, 80% to 95% of them found once; the top ten carry approximately 4.8%. Sequences were derived from peripheral blood, sampled on day 0 of AZD1222 vaccination. These receptors came from an adult in good health.

CDR3: CASSGGQGTPYGYTF. CDR3 in DNA: TGCGCCAGCAGCGGAGGACAGGGCACCCCCTATGGCTACACCTTC. The V call is TRBV5-1, the J call TRBJ1-2, with 8 bases fitting TRBD1. This CDR3 contains 15 residues. V lost 4 bases, J lost 4 bases, and 9 bases stayed unmatched. Per the germline V gene, CDR1 is SGHRS and CDR2 is YFSETQ.

The chain is built from TRBV23-1 and TRBJ2-7; tentative D call: TRBD1 (5 bases). TRBV23-1 falls under the ORF class, with uncertain function. This CDR3 has 18 residues. Trimming shortened V by 1 base and J by 3 bases, and 22 bases separated the two germline ends. The CDR3 sequence is CASSQLCDSSLGRYEQYF. The CDR3 DNA sequence: TGCGCCAGCAGTCAATTGTGCGACAGTTCTCTTGGCCGCTACGAGCAGTACTTC.

In this sample, this clone turned up a few times. The chain employs TRBV6-2 or TRBV6-3 and TRBJ1-1; no definite D call. This CDR3 comprises 13 residues. Germline V CDR1 and CDR2: MNHEY, SVGEGT. Trimming stripped 2 bases from V and 4 bases from J, with 8 bases between. For the CDR3, the DNA is TGTGCCAGCAGTTACCCGGGGATCACTGAAGCTTTCTTT. Protein sequence: CASSYPGITEAFF.

The chain uses TRBV3-1 (or the pseudogene TRBV3-2) and TRBJ1-2, with a weak D call TRBD1 (6 bases). CDR1 and CDR2 from the germline V gene are LGHDT and YNNKEL (reference sequence). The V end lost 3 bases, the J end lost 1 base, and 12 bases lay between the germline ends. The CDR3 is 15 residues long. DNA of the CDR3: TGTGCCAGCAGCCAGGCTAGGACAGTTAACTATGGCTACACCTTC. Residues: CASSQARTVNYGYTF.

The V gene is TRBV25-1, the J gene TRBJ2-2; the match to TRBD2 covers 9 bases. Germline CDR1 and CDR2: MGHDK and SYGVNS. CDR3 length: 15 amino acids. V was pared by 4 bases and J by 8 bases, with 8 bases of the junction left unmatched. The CDR3 here is CASSAGLASPGELFF. The CDR3 DNA reads as TGTGCCAGCAGTGCCGGACTAGCGTCACCAGGGGAGCTGTTTTTT.

The chain joins TRBV7-3 to TRBJ2-3; D not certain. V shed 6 bases and J shed 1 base, with 8 bases lying between them. Germline V lookup: CDR1 SGHTA, CDR2 FQGTGA. The CDR3 totals 13 residues. The CDR3 DNA follows: TGTGCCAGCAGAATGAAGGGCACAGATACGCAGTATTTT. Translating gives CASRMKGTDTQYF.

The J gene is TRBJ2-1, the V gene TRBV27; no definite D call. V lost 6 bases and J 3 bases, leaving 15 bases between the germline ends. CDR1 is MNHEY and CDR2 is SMNVEV in the germline V gene (reference sequence). The CDR3 extends over 15 amino acids. CDR3 sequence reads: CASSPGRAFYNEQFF. The CDR3 coding sequence is TGTGCCAGCAGCCCCGGACGGGCCTTCTACAATGAGCAGTTCTTC.

The chain recombines TRBV28 with TRBJ1-2; D remains ambiguous. The V end was cut by 5 bases, the J end by 4 bases, with 14 bases between. Germline CDR1 is MDHEN and CDR2 is SYDVKM. The CDR3 is 14 residues long. Written as DNA, the CDR3 is TGTGCCAGCAGTACCTCGCTCAAGAGCTATGGCTACACCTTC. Translation: CASSTSLKSYGYTF.

The V and J genes are TRBV11-3 and TRBJ2-1; D is unclear. CDR3 length equals 12 residues. The germline V gene has CDR1 SGHNT and CDR2 YENEEA. Trimming cost V 1 base and J 10 bases, with 8 bases left between them. The CDR3 sequence: CASSLVLGEQFF. The CDR3 DNA reads TGTGCCAGCAGCTTAGTGTTGGGGGAGCAGTTCTTC.

The V call is TRBV7-3, the J call TRBJ2-7, with 11 bases fitting TRBD2. Trimming removed 5 bases from V and 4 bases from J; junction bases left unmatched: 10. CDR1 is SGHTA and CDR2 is FQGTGA in the germline V gene. The CDR3 is 16 amino acids. CDR3 DNA: TGTGCCAGCAGCCCCCGGGGGGGGACTAGCGGTTACGAGCAGTACTTC. It is translated as CASSPRGGTSGYEQYF.

The J gene is TRBJ2-7, the V gene TRBV27, with TRBD2 matching over 11 bases. CDR3 length: 15 residues. CDR1 MNHEY and CDR2 SMNVEV come from the germline V gene (reference sequence). The ends lost 5 bases at V and 3 bases at J; junction bases unmatched: 6. CDR3 nucleotide sequence: TGTGCCAGCAGTAACCCGGGACTAGCGGACTACGAGCAGTACTTC. Its translation: CASSNPGLADYEQYF.

The rearrangement joins TRBV2 to TRBJ2-3, with TRBD1 matching 9 bases. The germline gives CDR1 SNHLY, CDR2 FYNNEI. The CDR3 spans 15 residues. Trimming cost V 5 bases and J 2 bases; bases outside gene matches: 5. The CDR3 region has the DNA TGTGCCAGCAGTCTACAGGGGGCCCCCACAGATACGCAGTATTTT. It translates to CASSLQGAPTDTQYF.

This clone was counted a single time. The chain recombines TRBV28 with TRBJ1-3, with D perhaps TRBD1 (6 bases). Looked up from germline, CDR1 is MDHEN and CDR2 is SYDVKM. V was trimmed by 6 bases and J by 3 bases, leaving 15 bases between them. The CDR3 totals 15 residues. CDR3 sequence: CASRPGGAGGNTIYF. CDR3 sequence (DNA): TGTGCCAGCAGACCGGGGGGGGCTGGTGGAAACACCATATATTTT.

J is TRBJ1-2 and V is TRBV30, with 11 nucleotides matching TRBD1. From germline, CDR1 is GTSNPN and CDR2 SVGIG (reference sequence). The CDR3 runs to 13 residues. For the CDR3, the DNA is TGTGCTCAAAGGGGGACAGGGGGTTATGGCTACACCTTC. It specifies CAQRGTGGYGYTF.

This clone was recorded once. This rearrangement joins TRBV6-5 to TRBJ1-4, with D unclear. Germline V gene lookup returns CDR1 MNHEY and CDR2 SVGAGI. This CDR3 comprises 13 residues. V lost 8 bases to trimming and J lost 0 bases, with 7 bases between them. CDR3 region: CASRTATNEKLFF. CDR3 coding DNA: TGTGCCAGCCGTACTGCAACTAATGAAAAACTGTTTTTT.

The gene calls are TRBV3-1 (or the pseudogene TRBV3-2) and TRBJ1-4, with TRBD1 matching 8 bases. Germline lookup yields CDR1 LGHDT and CDR2 YNNKEL (reference sequence). V lost 2 bases, J lost 1 base, and 6 bases stayed unmatched. The CDR3 spans 17 residues. The CDR3 nucleotides read TGTGCCAGCAGCCAAAGGACAGGGAGGAGAACTAATGAAAAACTGTTTTTT. Amino acid sequence: CASSQRTGRRTNEKLFF.

V usage is TRBV21-1 and J usage is TRBJ1-3; TRBD1, the table's D call, lacks a check against the DNA. TRBV21-1 is tagged as a pseudogene. CDR3 length: 14 amino acids. The CDR3 loop is CASRKEGDGNTIYF. CDR3 in DNA: TGTGCCAGCAGGAAGGAAGGGGATGGAAACACCATATATTTT.

The chain employs TRBV5-1 and TRBJ2-2; the match to TRBD1 covers 7 bases. The ends lost 1 base at V and 6 bases at J; junction bases unmatched: 9. CDR3 length: 16 amino acids. Germline V gene sequence: CDR1 SGHRS, CDR2 YFSETQ. CDR3 loop: CASSLNDRQGAGELFF. The CDR3 DNA reads TGCGCCAGCAGCTTGAATGATCGTCAGGGGGCCGGGGAGCTGTTTTTT.

In its sample, this clone was seen once. The CDR3 is CASSFRSGSSYEQYF. DNA of the CDR3: TGTGCCAGCAGCTTTAGAAGCGGGAGTTCCTACGAGCAGTACTTC. J is TRBJ2-7 and V is TRBV5-4, with 8 positions matching TRBD2. Germline CDR1 reads SGHNT; CDR2 reads YYREEE (reference sequence). J lost 1 base, V lost 2 bases, and 5 bases had no gene match. The CDR3 has 15 amino acids.

There are a few counts of this clone. This chain links TRBV7-2 with TRBJ1-1; D not resolved. V was trimmed by 2 bases and J by 4 bases, leaving 8 bases between them. Per germline, CDR1 SGHTA and CDR2 FQGNSA. CDR3 length: 13 residues. As DNA, the CDR3 is TGTGCCAGCAGCTTAAGTTCGGGCACTGAAGCTTTCTTT. It codes for CASSLSSGTEAFF.

The chain recombines TRBV5-1 with TRBJ2-3; D not resolved. Trimming shortened V by 0 bases and J by 2 bases, and 4 bases separated the two germline ends. The CDR3 consists of 13 residues. Germline V gene lookup returns CDR1 SGHRS and CDR2 YFSETQ. The chain's CDR3 is CASSLGYTDTQYF. DNA of the CDR3: TGCGCCAGCAGCTTGGGATACACAGATACGCAGTATTTT.

This chain links TRBV19 with TRBJ2-3, with no clear D. CDR3 size: 13 residues. Trimming removed 5 bases from V and 4 bases from J, with 10 bases in between. The V gene's germline CDR1 is LNHDA and CDR2 SQIVND (reference sequence). The CDR3 sequence is CASSASGPDTQYF. The CDR3 DNA reads TGTGCCAGTAGTGCGTCAGGCCCAGATACGCAGTATTTT.

The V gene is TRBV25-1, the J gene TRBJ1-2; D is ambiguous. Germline assignment: CDR1 MGHDK and CDR2 SYGVNS. The ends were cut back, 1 base at V and 4 bases at J, with 19 bases in the middle. This CDR3 is built from 17 residues. The CDR3, as DNA: TGTGCCAGCAGTGAATCCCACGGCGGGCCAGTAGCCTATGGCTACACCTTC. Residues: CASSESHGGPVAYGYTF.

This clone was recorded once. The chain employs TRBV7-6 and TRBJ2-7; D is uncertain. With 3 bases removed from V and 2 bases from J, the gap between germline ends came to 11 bases. Germline V CDR1 and CDR2: SGHVS, FNYEAQ. CDR3 length equals 14 residues. CDR3 loop: CASSFSPVTYEQYF. The DNA of the CDR3 is TGTGCCAGCAGCTTCTCTCCCGTAACCTACGAGCAGTACTTC.

V is TRBV7-9 and J is TRBJ1-5; a possible D gene is TRBD1 (5 bases). The germline gives CDR1 SEHNR, CDR2 FQNEAQ (reference sequence). V gave up 2 bases and J gave up 0 bases, with 20 bases separating them. This CDR3 has 19 amino acids. CDR3 loop: CASSLPFQAGWDSNQPQHF. CDR3 DNA: TGTGCCAGCAGCTTACCCTTCCAGGCAGGGTGGGATAGCAATCAGCCCCAGCATTTT. Full variable domain (rest looked up from reference TRBV7-9 and TRBJ1-5): DTGVSQNPRHKITKRGQNVTFRCDPISEHNRLYWYRQTLGQGPEFLTYFQNEAQLEKSRLLSDRFSAERPKGSFSTLEIQRTEQGDSAMYLCASSLPFQAGWDSNQPQHFGDGTRLSIL.

This rearrangement joins TRBV3-1 (or the pseudogene TRBV3-2) to TRBJ2-1; 16 bases line up with TRBD2. CDR1 is LGHDT, CDR2 YNNKEL, per germline (reference sequence). There are 17 residues in the CDR3. Trimming took 4 bases from V and 5 from J; bases not matched to a gene: 5. This chain's CDR3 is CASSLGTSGRVNNEQFF. CDR3 nucleotide sequence: TGTGCCAGCAGCCTGGGGACTAGCGGGAGGGTTAACAATGAGCAGTTCTTC.

This clone was detected only once. The chain recombines TRBV27 with TRBJ1-5; D uncertain. There are 15 residues in the CDR3. V gave up 6 bases and J gave up 5 bases, with 17 bases separating them. Germline V gives CDR1 MNHEY, CDR2 SMNVEV (reference sequence). The CDR3 is CASSPLDPSYQPQHF. The CDR3 nucleotides read TGTGCCAGCAGCCCACTGGATCCTTCCTATCAGCCCCAGCATTTT.

This rearrangement joins TRBV6-2 or TRBV6-3 to TRBJ2-7; a weak D match, TRBD2 (5 bases). The CDR3 is 15 amino acids. Trimming pared 2 bases from V and 5 bases from J, leaving 16 bases between. In germline, CDR1 is MNHEY, CDR2 SVGEGT. CDR3: CASSYSGPGRNEQYF. CDR3 coding DNA: TGTGCCAGCAGTTACAGCGGACCCGGGCGAAACGAGCAGTACTTC.

This clone showed up just once. The rearrangement joins TRBV11-2 to TRBJ2-7; TRBD1 or TRBD2 may be the D gene (5 bases each). CDR1 is SGHAT, CDR2 FQNNGV, per germline. CDR3 size: 12 residues. Trimming stripped 5 bases from V and 2 bases from J, with 7 bases between. The CDR3 is CASSQGPYEQYF. The CDR3, as DNA: TGTGCCAGCAGCCAGGGACCCTACGAGCAGTACTTC.

V is TRBV6-5 and J is TRBJ1-1; perhaps TRBD1 as D (5 bases). Trimming stripped 6 bases from V and 1 base from J, with 12 bases between. CDR1 and CDR2 (germline): MNHEY, SVGAGI. This CDR3 is 14 amino acids long. This chain's CDR3 is CASSAKTANTEAFF. The CDR3 nucleotides read TGTGCCAGCAGCGCTAAGACAGCGAACACTGAAGCTTTCTTT.